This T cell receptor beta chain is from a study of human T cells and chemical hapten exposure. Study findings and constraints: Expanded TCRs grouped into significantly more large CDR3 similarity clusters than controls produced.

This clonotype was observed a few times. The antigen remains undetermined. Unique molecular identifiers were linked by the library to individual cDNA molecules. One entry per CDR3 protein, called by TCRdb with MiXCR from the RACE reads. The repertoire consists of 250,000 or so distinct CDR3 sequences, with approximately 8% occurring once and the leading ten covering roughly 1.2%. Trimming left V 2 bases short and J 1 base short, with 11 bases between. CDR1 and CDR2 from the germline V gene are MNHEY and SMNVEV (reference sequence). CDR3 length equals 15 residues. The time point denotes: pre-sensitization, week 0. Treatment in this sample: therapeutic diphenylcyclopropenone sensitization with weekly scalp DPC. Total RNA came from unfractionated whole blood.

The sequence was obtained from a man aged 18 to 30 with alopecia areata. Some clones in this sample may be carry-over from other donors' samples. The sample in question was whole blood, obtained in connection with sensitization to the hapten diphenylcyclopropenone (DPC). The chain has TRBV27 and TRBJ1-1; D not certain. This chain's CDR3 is CASSLTSEWNTEAFF. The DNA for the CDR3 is TGTGCCAGCAGTTTAACGTCCGAGTGGAACACTGAAGCTTTCTTT.